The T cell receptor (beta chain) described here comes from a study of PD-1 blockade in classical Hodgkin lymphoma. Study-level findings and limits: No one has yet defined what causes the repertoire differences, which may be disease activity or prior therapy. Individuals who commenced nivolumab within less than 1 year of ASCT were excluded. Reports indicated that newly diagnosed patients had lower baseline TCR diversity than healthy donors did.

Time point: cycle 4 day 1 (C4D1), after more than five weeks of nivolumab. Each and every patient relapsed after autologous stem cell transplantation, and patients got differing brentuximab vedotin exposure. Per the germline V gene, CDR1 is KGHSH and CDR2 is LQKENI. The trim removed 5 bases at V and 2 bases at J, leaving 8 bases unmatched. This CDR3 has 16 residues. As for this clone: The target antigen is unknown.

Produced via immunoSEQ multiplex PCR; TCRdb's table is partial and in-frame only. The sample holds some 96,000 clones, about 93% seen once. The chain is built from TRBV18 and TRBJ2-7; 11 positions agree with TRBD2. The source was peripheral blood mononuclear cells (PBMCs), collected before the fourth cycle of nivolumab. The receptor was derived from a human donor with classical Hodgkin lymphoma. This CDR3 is CASSDLAGGVTYEQYF. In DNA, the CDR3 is TGTGCCAGCTCAGACTTAGCGGGAGGGGTGACCTACGAGCAGTACTTC.